This is a list of T cell receptor beta chains from one sample in a study of blood T cell repertoires in COVID-19. This table comes from immunoSEQ multiplex PCR, and its TCRdb copy is limited to in-frame clones, with some not included. The top ten clones hold approximately 6.1% of a sample with over 200,000 clones, approximately 90% of them seen once. What was sequenced was peripheral blood. The receptor source for this set is an elderly man with acute or convalescent COVID-19. CDR3s include the opening cysteine and the closing phenylalanine or tryptophan. Each record gives: V gene, J gene, CDR3 protein.

TRBV7-2	TRBJ2-5	CASSGRGLPGGETQYF
TRBV7-9	TRBJ1-5	CASSLGANQPQHF
TRBV14	TRBJ1-2	CASSQDGEGAYGYTF
TRBV7-2	TRBJ2-1	CASSRSVGSSYNEQFF
TRBV7-2	TRBJ1-3	CASSPREGVYSGNTIYF
TRBV10-3	TRBJ1-2	CAISEQPGQGAQGHGYTF
TRBV6-6	TRBJ1-6	CASSYSGAVDSPLHF
TRBV6-5	TRBJ2-3	CASSRSGSPTDTQYF
TRBV7-9	TRBJ2-2	CASSLASGLTGELFF
TRBV24-1	TRBJ2-3	CATSDYKITDTQYF
TRBV5-6	TRBJ1-1	CASSFDRSPTGGAFF
TRBV18	TRBJ2-7	CASSPPRESPTYEQYF
TRBV2	TRBJ2-5	CASRTSGRETQYF
TRBV30	TRBJ1-3	CAWRKDRVSGNTIYF
TRBV11-2	TRBJ2-1	CAGSPLHEQFF
TRBV6-5	TRBJ2-7	CASSYSTGYEQYF
TRBV7-9	TRBJ1-2	CASSSRTGTGDGYTF
TRBV6-6	TRBJ2-2	CASSWLAATTGELFF
TRBV19	TRBJ2-1	CASSIGPGLAGGMEANEQFF
TRBV7-3	TRBJ1-6	CASSLQGANNSPLHF
TRBV6-5	TRBJ1-4	CASSYSGRFEKLFF
TRBV2	TRBJ1-1	CASTRQGMNTEAFF
TRBV3-1/TRBV3-2	TRBJ2-7	CASSQGGQGLYEQYF
TRBV10-3	TRBJ2-5	CAISESWQGVETQYF
TRBV2	TRBJ2-1	CASVTSGYYNEQFF
TRBV19	TRBJ1-2	CASTPQGSVGGYTF
TRBV11-2	TRBJ1-1	CASSPGTGGFRLNTEAFF
TRBV7-2	TRBJ1-5	CASSSTGQPQHF
TRBV2	TRBJ1-4	CASSAGLHEKLFF
TRBV11-2	TRBJ2-1	CASSSNPPMVHPGSGEQFF
TRBV10-3	TRBJ2-5	CAISESWEETQYF
TRBV6-5	TRBJ1-1	CASSYSRMNTEAFF
TRBV28	TRBJ2-7	CASIGEGAQNYEQYF
TRBV2	TRBJ1-1	CASRVGTVEAFF
TRBV18	TRBJ1-1	CASSRDLNTEAFF
TRBV11-3	TRBJ1-1	CASSLGGRGLTEAFF
TRBV7-8	TRBJ1-2	CASRKLSTGTLGYTF
TRBV18	TRBJ2-7	CASSPGTGGGEQYF
TRBV7-2	TRBJ1-5	CASSRQQGSHQPQHF
TRBV7-8	TRBJ1-2	CASSLAGTAFYGYTF
TRBV7-6	TRBJ2-2	CASSHLAVEARAGELFF
TRBV5-4	TRBJ2-5	CASSLAGGQLQETQYF
TRBV6-5	TRBJ2-5	CASRKGVGETQYF
TRBV19	TRBJ2-5	CASGTSGIGTQYF
TRBV5-1	TRBJ2-4	CASSLGQVPTIQYF
TRBV19	TRBJ1-6	CASQDKYHDFSYNSPLHF